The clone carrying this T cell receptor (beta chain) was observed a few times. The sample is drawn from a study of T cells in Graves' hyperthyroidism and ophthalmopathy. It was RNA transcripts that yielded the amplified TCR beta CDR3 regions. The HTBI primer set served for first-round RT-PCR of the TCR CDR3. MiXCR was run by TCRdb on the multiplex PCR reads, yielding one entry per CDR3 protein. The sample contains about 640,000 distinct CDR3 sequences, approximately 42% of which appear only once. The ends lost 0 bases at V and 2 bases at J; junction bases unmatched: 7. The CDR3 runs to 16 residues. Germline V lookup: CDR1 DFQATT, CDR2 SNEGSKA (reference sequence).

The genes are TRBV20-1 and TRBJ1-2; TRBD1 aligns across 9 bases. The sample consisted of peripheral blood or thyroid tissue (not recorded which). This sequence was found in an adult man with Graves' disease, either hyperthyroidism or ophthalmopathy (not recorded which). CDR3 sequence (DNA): TGCAGTGCTAGAGATATGGGACAGGGCGTAAACTATGGCTACACCTTC. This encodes CSARDMGQGVNYGYTF.